This T cell receptor (beta chain) appears in the sequencing data of a study of T cells in Graves' hyperthyroidism and ophthalmopathy. TCR beta CDR3 sequences were amplified from RNA transcripts. TCR CDR3 regions were first amplified by RT-PCR with HTBI primers. TCRdb fed the multiplex PCR reads into MiXCR, producing one record per CDR3 protein. The sample holds around 690,000 distinct CDR3 sequences, around a sixth seen once. This CDR3 has 13 residues. Germline CDR1 reads LGHDT; CDR2 reads YNNKEL (reference sequence). Trimming stripped 5 bases from V and 4 bases from J, with 12 bases between. This clonotype was counted a few times.

This clonotype was obtained from a man aged 45 to 65 with Graves' hyperthyroidism. Material: blood. The genes are TRBV3-1 and TRBJ2-7; either TRBD1 or TRBD2 may supply D (5 bases each). The CDR3, as DNA: TGTGCCAGCAGCGACGAGGGACCGTACGAGCAGTACTTC. Translated, it gives CASSDEGPYEQYF.